This TCR beta chain was recorded in a study of shared clonotypes between healthy human individuals. Germline values: CDR1 ENHRY, CDR2 SYGVKD. This CDR3 comprises 12 residues. The ends were cut back, 2 bases at V and 9 bases at J, with 8 bases in the middle. Donors, without exception, were Caucasian adults residing in Nashville, Tennessee. Samples underwent the assay at deep level. Data came from immunoSEQ multiplex PCR; TCRdb stores just in-frame clones and leaves some out. The data show roughly 1,000,000 clones, around 78% seen once. V usage is TRBV10-3 and J usage is TRBJ1-5, with D unresolved. The TCR was taken from a man aged 18 to 29 in good health. Some clones in this sample may be carry-over from other donors' samples. The sequencing input was memory CD4+ T cells from PBMCs. The subset: CD45RA-negative fraction. CDR3 in DNA: TGTGCCATCAGTGAGACGCCAACGCCCCAGCATTTT. Protein: CAISETPTPQHF.